This T cell receptor (beta chain) was observed in a study of cytomegalovirus exposure and HLA in healthy donors. Study-wide points: As a later analysis revealed, the rate of TCR association differed by HLA locus, with DRB1 most and HLA-C fewest. TCR beta V segments were, for the most part, productive about 90% or about 30% of the time in an earlier analysis. In vitro work confirmed that a few CMV-associated chains recognize CMV antigens. Later analysis identified several of the most significant clusters that appeared linked to common viral pathogens.

The CDR3 is 14 residues long. The V end was cut by 0 bases, the J end by 6 bases, with 12 bases between. CDR1 is SGHNT, CDR2 YYREEE, per germline (reference sequence). A note on this clone: As yet, its antigen is unknown.

PCR employed 60 Vbeta and 13 Jbeta primers. TCRdb keeps only in-frame clones here, not all; method: immunoSEQ multiplex PCR. The sample includes some 190,000 clones, roughly 80% of them seen just once. V and J are TRBV5-4 and TRBJ1-1; D may be TRBD1 (6 bases). What was sequenced was PBMCs. This TCR came from a female donor in good health and CMV-seronegative. The CDR3 DNA follows: TGTGCCAGCAGCTTGGCACAGGGTGGGGCTGAAGCTTTCTTT. Translating gives CASSLAQGGAEAFF. The whole variable domain, filled in from reference TRBV5-4 and TRBJ1-1, reads ETGVTQSPTHLIKTRGQQVTLRCSSQSGHNTVSWYQQALGQGPQFIFQYYREEENGRGNFPPRFSGLQFPNYSSELNVNALELDDSALYLCASSLAQGGAEAFFGQGTRLTVV.